This T cell receptor beta chain was sequenced for a study of blood T cell repertoires in COVID-19. Study-level background: PBMCs, B-cell-depleted T cells, or T cells were the source of the cDNA or gDNA that made up the material.

Germline V gene lookup returns CDR1 SGHRS and CDR2 YFSETQ. The CDR3 runs to 14 residues. Unmatched junction bases numbered 3, after V lost 4 bases and J lost 3 bases. Original processing notes: Reference gene primers were amplified, and this amplification served to estimate nucleated cell counts. Only in-frame clones appear in the TCRdb table, and some are missing; sequencing was by immunoSEQ multiplex PCR. V, J and clone size are taken as reported in that table, and D and trimming were inferred from the DNA itself. This sample has 270,000 or so clones, with under 90% found just once. The receptor was isolated from a woman in her sixties or seventies with active or convalescent COVID-19. The genes are TRBV5-1 and TRBJ2-7, with TRBD2 identical over 11 bases. What was sequenced was peripheral blood. CDR3: CASSISGGGYEQYF. The CDR3 DNA is TGCGCCAGCAGCATTAGCGGGGGGGGCTACGAGCAGTACTTC.